This T cell receptor (beta chain) was identified during a study of regulatory T cells in long-lasting Graves disease. About the study: Antithyroid drug use was under 3 months in newly diagnosed Graves' patients.

This clonotype appeared many times. This CDR3 has 15 residues. V lost 5 bases and J lost 9, with 17 bases in between. Time point indicated: newly diagnosed GD, antithyroid drugs for less than 3 months. The TCR library was prepared using RNA isolated from PBMCs. iRepertoire HTBI primers and Arm-PCR of CDR3 regions built TCR beta libraries. In the original processing: The identification of 50 to 65 TRBV and approximately 13 TRBJ segments was made across samples. TCRdb passed the multiplex PCR reads through MiXCR, listing each CDR3 protein once. TCRdb's processing, not the authors' own work, is the source of the V and J calls. The sample holds hundreds of thousands of distinct CDR3 sequences, over 12% seen once. The same sample was also used in a study of T cells in Graves' hyperthyroidism and ophthalmopathy. According to that study: First-round RT-PCR with HTBI primers amplified the TCR CDR3 region. The majority of expanded thyroid clonotypes above 0.001 also appeared in blood.

The chain couples TRBV12-3 or TRBV12-4 to TRBJ1-6; maybe TRBD1 (5 bases). This sequence originates from a woman in her forties with Graves disease. The sequencing here drew on peripheral blood mononuclear cells (PBMCs), taken at new diagnosis, from a patient treated with antithyroid drugs. CDR3 sequence: CASSPTGKGLSPLHF. DNA for the CDR3: TGTGCCAGCAGTCCCACAGGAAAAGGCCTTTCACCCCTCCACTTT.